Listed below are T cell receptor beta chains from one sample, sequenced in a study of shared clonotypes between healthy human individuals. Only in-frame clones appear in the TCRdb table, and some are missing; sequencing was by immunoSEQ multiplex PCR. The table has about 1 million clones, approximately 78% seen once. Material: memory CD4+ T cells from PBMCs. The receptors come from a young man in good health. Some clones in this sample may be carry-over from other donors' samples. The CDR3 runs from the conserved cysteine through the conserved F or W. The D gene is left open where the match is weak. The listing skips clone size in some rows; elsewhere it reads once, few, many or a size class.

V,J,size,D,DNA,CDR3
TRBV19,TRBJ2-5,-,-,TGTGCCAGTAGTGGGGGAGGGGGCGAGGAGACCCAGTACTTC,CASSGGGGEETQYF
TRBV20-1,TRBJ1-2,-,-,TGCAGGACCCAACGGGGGGACGGCTACACCTTC,CRTQRGDGYTF
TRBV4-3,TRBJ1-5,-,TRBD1,TGCGCCAGCAGCCAAGATCTCCGGACAGGTTGGAATCAGCCCCAGCATTTT,CASSQDLRTGWNQPQHF
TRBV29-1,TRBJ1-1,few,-,TGCAGCGTTGAATTACGGGCAATGAACACTGAAGCTTTCTTT,CSVELRAMNTEAFF
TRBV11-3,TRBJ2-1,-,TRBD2,TGTGCCAGCAGCTTAGGACTAGCGGGAGATCGGGATGAGCAGTTCTTC,CASSLGLAGDRDEQFF
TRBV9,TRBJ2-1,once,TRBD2,TGTGCCAGCAGCGCCACGGGACTAGCGTTCAATGAGCAGTTCTTC,CASSATGLAFNEQFF
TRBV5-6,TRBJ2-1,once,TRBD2,TGTGCCAGCAGTTTGGGGAGGACTAGCGGATCAAGCTCCTACAATGAGCAGTTCTTC,CASSLGRTSGSSSYNEQFF
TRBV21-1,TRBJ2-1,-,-,TGTGCCAGCCCCCCAGCGGGAGGATGGGGGAACAATGAGCAGTTCTTC,CASPPAGGWGNNEQFF
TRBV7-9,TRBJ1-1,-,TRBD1,TGTGCCAGCAGCTCAGGGGGCACTGAAGCTTTCTTT,CASSSGGTEAFF
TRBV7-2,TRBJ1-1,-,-,TGTGCCAGCAGCTTACCCCCGGGAAATATCAACACTGAAGCTTTCTTT,CASSLPPGNINTEAFF
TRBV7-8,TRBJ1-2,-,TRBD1,TGTGCCAGCACCCCAGACAGGGTCTTTTCCTCTTATTCGGGCTACACCTTC,CASTPDRVFSSYSGYTF
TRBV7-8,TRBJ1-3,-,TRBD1,TGTGCCAGCAGCTTTCGGACAGGGGGGATAGGAAACACCATATATTTT,CASSFRTGGIGNTIYF
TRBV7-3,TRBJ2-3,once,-,TGTGCCAGCAGCCCCCTGTCCACAGATACGCAGTATTTT,CASSPLSTDTQYF
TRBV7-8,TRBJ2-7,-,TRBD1,TGTGCCAGCAGCTTGACAGGACAGGGTAACTACGAGCAGTACTTC,CASSLTGQGNYEQYF
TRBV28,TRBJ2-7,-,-,TGTGCCAGCAGTGGACTCCCCCGAGGGGAGCAGTACTTC,CASSGLPRGEQYF